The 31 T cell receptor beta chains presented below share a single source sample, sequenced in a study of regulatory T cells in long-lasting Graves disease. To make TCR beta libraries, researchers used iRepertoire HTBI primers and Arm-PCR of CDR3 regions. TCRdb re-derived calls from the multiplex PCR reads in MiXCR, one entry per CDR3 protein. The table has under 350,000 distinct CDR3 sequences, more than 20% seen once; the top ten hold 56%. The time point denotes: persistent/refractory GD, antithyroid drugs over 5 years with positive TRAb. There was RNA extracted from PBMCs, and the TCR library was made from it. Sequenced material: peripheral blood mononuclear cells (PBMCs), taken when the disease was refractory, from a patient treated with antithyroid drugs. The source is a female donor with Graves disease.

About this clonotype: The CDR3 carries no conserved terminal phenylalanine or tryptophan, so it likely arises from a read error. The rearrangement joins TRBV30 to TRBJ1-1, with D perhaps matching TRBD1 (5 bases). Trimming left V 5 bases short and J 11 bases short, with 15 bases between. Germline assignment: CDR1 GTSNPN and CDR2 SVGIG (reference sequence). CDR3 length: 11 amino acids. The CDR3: CAWDPGLRAFS. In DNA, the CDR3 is TGTGCCTGGGATCCGGGACTCAGGGCTTTCTCT.

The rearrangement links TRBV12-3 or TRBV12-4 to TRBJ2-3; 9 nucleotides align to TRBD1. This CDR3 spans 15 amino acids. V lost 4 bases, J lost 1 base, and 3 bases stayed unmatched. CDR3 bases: TGTGCCAGCAGTTGGGACAGGGTTGGCACAGATACGCAGTATTTT. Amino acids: CASSWDRVGTDTQYF.

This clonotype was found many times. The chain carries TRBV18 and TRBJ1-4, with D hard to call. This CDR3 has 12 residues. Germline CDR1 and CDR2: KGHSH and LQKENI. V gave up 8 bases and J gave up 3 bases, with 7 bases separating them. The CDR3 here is CASSPSNEKLFF. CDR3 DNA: TGTGCCAGCAGCCCGTCTAATGAAAAACTGTTTTTT.

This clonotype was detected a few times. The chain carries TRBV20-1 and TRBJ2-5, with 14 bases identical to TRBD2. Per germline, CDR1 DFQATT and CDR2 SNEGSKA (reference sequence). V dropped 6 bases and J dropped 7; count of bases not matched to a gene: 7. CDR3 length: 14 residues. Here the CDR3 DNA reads TGCAGTGCAACGGGACTAGCGGGGGACGGGACCCAGTACTTC. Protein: CSATGLAGDGTQYF.

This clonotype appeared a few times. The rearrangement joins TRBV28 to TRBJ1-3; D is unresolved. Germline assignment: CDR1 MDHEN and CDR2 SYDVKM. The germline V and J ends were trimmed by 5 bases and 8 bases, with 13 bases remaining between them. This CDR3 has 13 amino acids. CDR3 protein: CASSPGFGDTIYF. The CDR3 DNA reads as TGTGCCAGCAGTCCCGGGTTTGGTGACACCATATATTTT.

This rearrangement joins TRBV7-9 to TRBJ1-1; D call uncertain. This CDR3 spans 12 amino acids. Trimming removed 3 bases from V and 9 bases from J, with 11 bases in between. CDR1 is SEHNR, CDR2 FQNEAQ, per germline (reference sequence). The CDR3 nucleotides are TGTGCCAGCAGCTTTGGCAGGACGAAAGCTTTCTTT. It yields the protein CASSFGRTKAFF.

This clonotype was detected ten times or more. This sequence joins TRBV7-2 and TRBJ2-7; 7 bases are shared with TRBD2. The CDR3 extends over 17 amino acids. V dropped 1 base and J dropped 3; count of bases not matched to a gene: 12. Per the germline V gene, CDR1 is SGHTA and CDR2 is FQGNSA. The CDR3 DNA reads TGTGCCAGCAGCTTAGTGGCTAGCGGTCTAGCCAACTACGAGCAGTACTTC. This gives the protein CASSLVASGLANYEQYF.

In DNA, the CDR3 is TGTGCCACCAGCAGAGATAAGGGGAATTACGAGCAGTACTTC. Its protein product is CATSRDKGNYEQYF. This chain connects TRBV15 to TRBJ2-7; weak D call: TRBD1 (5 bases). The CDR3 loop spans 14 amino acids. Trimming left V 0 bases short and J 4 bases short, with 10 bases between. The germline V gene has CDR1 LNHNV and CDR2 YYDKDF (reference sequence).

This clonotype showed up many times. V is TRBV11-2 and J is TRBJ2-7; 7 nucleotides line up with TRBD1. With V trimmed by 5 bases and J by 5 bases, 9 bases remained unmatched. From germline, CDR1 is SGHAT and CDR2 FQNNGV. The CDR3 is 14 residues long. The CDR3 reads CASSAGTAPHEQYF. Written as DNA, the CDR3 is TGTGCCAGCAGCGCCGGGACAGCACCCCACGAGCAGTACTTC.

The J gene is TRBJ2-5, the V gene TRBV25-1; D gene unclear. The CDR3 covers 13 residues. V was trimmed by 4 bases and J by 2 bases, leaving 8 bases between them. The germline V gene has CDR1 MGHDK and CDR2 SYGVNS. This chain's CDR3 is CASSGTLQETQYF. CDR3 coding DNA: TGTGCCAGCAGTGGAACGCTTCAAGAGACCCAGTACTTC.

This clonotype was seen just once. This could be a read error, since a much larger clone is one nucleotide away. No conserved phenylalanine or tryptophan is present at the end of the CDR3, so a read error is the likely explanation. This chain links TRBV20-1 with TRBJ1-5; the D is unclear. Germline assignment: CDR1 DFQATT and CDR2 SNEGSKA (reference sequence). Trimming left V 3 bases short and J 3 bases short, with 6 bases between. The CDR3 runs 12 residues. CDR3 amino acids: CSASDPNQPQHL. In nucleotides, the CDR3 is TGCAGTGCTAGTGATCCCAATCAGCCCCAGCATCTT.

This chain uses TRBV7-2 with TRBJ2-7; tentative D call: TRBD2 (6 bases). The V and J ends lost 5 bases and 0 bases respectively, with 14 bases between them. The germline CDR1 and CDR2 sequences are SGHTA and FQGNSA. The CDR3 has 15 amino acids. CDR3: CASSPDGGFSYEQYF. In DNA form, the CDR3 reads TGTGCCAGCAGCCCGGATGGGGGGTTCTCCTACGAGCAGTACTTC.

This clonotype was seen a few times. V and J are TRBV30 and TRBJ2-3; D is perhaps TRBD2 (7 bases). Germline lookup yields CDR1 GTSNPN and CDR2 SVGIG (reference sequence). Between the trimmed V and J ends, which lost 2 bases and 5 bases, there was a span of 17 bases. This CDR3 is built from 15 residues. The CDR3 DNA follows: TGTGCCTGGAGTTTAGGGGGGGAGGGCTTAGATACGCAGTATTTT. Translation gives CAWSLGGEGLDTQYF.

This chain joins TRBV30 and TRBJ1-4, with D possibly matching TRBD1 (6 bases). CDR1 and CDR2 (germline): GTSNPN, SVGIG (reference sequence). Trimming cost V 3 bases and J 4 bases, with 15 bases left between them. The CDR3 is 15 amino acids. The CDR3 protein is CAWRVDGQYNEKLFF. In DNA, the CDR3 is TGTGCCTGGAGAGTTGACGGACAGTATAATGAAAAACTGTTTTTT.

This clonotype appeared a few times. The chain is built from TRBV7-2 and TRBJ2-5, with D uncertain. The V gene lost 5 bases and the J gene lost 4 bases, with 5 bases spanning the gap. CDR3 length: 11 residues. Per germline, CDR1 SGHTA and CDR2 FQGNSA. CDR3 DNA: TGTGCCAGCAGCGAATCAGAGACCCAGTACTTC. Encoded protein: CASSESETQYF.

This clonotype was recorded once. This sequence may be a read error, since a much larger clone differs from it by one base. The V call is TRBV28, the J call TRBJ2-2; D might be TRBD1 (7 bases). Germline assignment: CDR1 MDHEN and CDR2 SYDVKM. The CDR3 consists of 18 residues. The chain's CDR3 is CASSYPRGASANTGGLFF. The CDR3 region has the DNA TGTGCCAGCAGTTACCCCAGGGGGGCGAGTGCGAACACCGGGGGGCTGTTTTTT.

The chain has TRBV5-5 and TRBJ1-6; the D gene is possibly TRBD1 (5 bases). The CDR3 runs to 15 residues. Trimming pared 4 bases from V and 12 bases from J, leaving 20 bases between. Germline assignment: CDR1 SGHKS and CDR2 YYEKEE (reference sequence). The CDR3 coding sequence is TGTGCCAGCAGCCCCACCGGGACGGGAGGTAGACCCCTCCACTTT. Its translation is CASSPTGTGGRPLHF.

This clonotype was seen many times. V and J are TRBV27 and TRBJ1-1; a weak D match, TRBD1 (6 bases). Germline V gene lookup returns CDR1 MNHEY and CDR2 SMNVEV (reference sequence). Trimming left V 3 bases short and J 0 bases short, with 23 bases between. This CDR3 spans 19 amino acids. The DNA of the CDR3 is TGTGCCAGCAGTTTGCGGGGGGCCTGGACGTTCGACATGAACACTGAAGCTTTCTTT. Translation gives CASSLRGAWTFDMNTEAFF.

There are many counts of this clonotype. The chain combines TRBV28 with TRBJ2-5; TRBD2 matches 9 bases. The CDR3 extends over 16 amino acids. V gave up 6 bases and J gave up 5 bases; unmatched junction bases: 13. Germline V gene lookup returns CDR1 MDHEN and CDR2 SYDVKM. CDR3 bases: TGTGCCAGCAGCCCTCCCCCAGCGGGAGGTTGGGAGACCCAGTACTTC. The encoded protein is CASSPPPAGGWETQYF.

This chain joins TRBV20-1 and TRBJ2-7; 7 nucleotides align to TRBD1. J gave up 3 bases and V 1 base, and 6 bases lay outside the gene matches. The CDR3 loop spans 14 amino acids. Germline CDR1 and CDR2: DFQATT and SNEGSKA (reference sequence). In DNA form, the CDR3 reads TGCAGTGCTAGAGGCAGGACAGGCTTCTACGAGCAGTACTTC. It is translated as CSARGRTGFYEQYF.

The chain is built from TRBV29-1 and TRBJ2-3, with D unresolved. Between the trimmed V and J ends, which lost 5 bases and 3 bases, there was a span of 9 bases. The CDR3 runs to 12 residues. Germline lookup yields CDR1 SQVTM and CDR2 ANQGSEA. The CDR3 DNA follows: TGCAGCGTTTTCGATTCTACAGATACGCAGTATTTT. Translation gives CSVFDSTDTQYF.

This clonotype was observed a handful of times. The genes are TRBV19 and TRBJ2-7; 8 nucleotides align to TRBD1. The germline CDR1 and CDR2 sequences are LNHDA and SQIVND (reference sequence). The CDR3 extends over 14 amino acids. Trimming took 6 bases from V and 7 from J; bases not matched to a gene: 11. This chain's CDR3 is CASSRGPSLREQYF. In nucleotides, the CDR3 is TGTGCCAGTAGCAGGGGGCCATCACTACGGGAGCAGTACTTC. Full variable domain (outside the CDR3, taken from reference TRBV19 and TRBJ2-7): DGGITQSPKYLFRKEGQNVTLSCEQNLNHDAMYWYRQDPGQGLRLIYYSQIVNDFQKGDIAEGYSVSREKKESFPLTVTSAQKNPTAFYLCASSRGPSLREQYFGPGTRLTVT.

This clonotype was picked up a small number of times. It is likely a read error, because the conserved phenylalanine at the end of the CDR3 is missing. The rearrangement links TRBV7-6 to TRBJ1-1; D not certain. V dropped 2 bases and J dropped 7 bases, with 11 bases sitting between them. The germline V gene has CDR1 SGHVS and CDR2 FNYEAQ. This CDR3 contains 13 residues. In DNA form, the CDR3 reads TGTGCCAGCAGCTTACAATCCCGCGGTGAAGCTTTCTCT. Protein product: CASSLQSRGEAFS.

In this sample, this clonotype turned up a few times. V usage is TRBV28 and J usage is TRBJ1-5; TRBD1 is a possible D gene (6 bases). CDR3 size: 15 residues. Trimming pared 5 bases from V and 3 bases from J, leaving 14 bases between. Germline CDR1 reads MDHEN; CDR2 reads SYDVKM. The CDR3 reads CASSPGQRDNQPQHF. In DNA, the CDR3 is TGTGCCAGCAGTCCGGGACAACGGGACAATCAGCCCCAGCATTTT.

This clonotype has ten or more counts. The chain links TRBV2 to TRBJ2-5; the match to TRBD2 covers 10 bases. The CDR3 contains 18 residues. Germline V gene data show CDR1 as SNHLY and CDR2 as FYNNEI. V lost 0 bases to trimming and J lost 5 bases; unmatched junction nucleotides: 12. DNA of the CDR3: TGTGCCAGCAGTGAAGCGCTTACTAGCGGGAAACGGGGGGAGACCCAGTACTTC. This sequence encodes CASSEALTSGKRGETQYF.

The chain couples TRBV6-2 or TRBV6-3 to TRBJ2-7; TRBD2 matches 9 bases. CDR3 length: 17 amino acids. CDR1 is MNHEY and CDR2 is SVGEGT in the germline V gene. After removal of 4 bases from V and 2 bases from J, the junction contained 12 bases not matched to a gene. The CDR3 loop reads CASSFLPASGNPYEQYF. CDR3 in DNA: TGTGCCAGCAGTTTTCTTCCGGCTAGCGGGAACCCCTACGAGCAGTACTTC.

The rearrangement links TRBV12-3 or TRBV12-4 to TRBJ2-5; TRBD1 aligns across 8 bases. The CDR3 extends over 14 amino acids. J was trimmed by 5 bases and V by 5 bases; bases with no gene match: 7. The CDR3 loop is CASSTHQGAETQYF. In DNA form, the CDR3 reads TGTGCCAGCAGTACCCATCAGGGGGCCGAGACCCAGTACTTC.

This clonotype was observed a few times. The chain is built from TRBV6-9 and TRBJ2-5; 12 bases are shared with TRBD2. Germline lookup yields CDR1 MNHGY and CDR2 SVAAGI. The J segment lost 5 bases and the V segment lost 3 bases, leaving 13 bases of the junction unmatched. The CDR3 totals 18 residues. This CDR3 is CASSYGASGRADGETQYF. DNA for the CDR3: TGTGCCAGCAGTTACGGCGCTAGCGGGAGGGCCGACGGCGAGACCCAGTACTTC.

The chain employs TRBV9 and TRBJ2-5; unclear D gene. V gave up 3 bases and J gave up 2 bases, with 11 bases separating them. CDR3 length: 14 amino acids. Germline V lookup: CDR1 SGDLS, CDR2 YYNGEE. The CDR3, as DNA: TGTGCCAGCAGCGATCCTGGTGAGCAAGAGACCCAGTACTTC. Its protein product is CASSDPGEQETQYF.

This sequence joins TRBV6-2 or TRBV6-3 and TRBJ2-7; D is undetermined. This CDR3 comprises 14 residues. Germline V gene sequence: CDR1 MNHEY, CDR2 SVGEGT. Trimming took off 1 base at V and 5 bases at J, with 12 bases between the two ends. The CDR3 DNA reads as TGTGCCAGCAGTTACTTAGGGTTTCGGGACGAGCAGTACTTC. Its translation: CASSYLGFRDEQYF.

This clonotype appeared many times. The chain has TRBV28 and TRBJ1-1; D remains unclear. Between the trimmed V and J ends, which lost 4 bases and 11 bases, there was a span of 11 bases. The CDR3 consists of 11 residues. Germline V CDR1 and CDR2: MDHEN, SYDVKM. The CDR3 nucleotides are TGTGCCAGCAGTTCCGGGTTCTTCGCTTTCTTT. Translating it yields CASSSGFFAFF.